This T cell receptor (beta chain) originates from a study of cytomegalovirus exposure and HLA in healthy donors. Study summary: The study placed less than 90% of its 350 to 450 genotyped donors in the Caucasian-associated ancestry cluster.

The CDR3 covers 14 residues. Germline CDR1 and CDR2: SQVTM and ANQGSEA. With 6 bases clipped from V and 0 bases from J, the junction kept 6 bases outside the gene matches. Points from the study as a whole: Apart from CMV serostatus, no immune exposure information was available. TRBV6-2, TRBV6-3 and some other V segments were excluded as indistinguishable. A reported reduction in N-insertions relative to the roughly 640-donor mean was seen in an Asian-associated ancestry cluster in a later analysis.

This clone came up a few times. The target antigen is unknown. The PCR was carried out with 60 Vbeta primers and 13 Jbeta primers. Assay: immunoSEQ multiplex PCR; the TCRdb copy retains only in-frame clones and omits some. The top ten hold roughly 2% of the sample, which has about 160,000 clones, approximately 79% seen once. This chain connects TRBV29-1 to TRBJ2-3, with 7 nucleotides matching TRBD1. Input material: PBMCs. This TCR was recovered from a man in his forties in good health and CMV-seronegative. CDR3 DNA: TGCAGCGTGAGACGGGACAGTAGCACAGATACGCAGTATTTT. Its translation is CSVRRDSSTDTQYF.